Included here is one T cell receptor (beta chain) sequence, with context. The assay was immunoSEQ multiplex PCR, and TCRdb's table has in-frame clones only and misses some. The data hold nearly 85,000 clones, with approximately 86% observed a single time. This sample was included in a study of OX40 agonist ivuxolimab in advanced cancers. Study at large: Every 2 weeks, patients received ivuxolimab intravenously, dosed at 0.01 to 10 mg/kg. Dose-escalation subjects each had hepatocellular carcinoma, melanoma, renal cell or head and neck cancer.

After removal of 2 bases from V and 0 bases from J, the junction contained 8 bases not matched to a gene. The CDR3 has 18 residues. Germline V lookup: CDR1 SGHRS, CDR2 YFSETQ. This TCR came from an adult with an advanced solid tumor such as melanoma, head and neck, liver or kidney cancer. This rearrangement joins TRBV5-1 to TRBJ2-6; TRBD1 matches 7 bases. The specimen comprised CD4+ or CD8+ T cells sorted from blood, sampled in a trial of the OX40 agonist ivuxolimab. CDR3 loop: CASSFILNRGSGANVLTF. In DNA, the CDR3 is TGCGCCAGCAGCTTCATACTAAACAGGGGCTCTGGGGCCAACGTCCTGACTTTC. Full variable domain (rest looked up from reference TRBV5-1 and TRBJ2-6): KAGVTQTPRYLIKTRGQQVTLSCSPISGHRSVSWYQQTPGQGLQFLFEYFSETQRNKGNFPGRFSGRQFSNSRSEMNVSTLELGDSALYLCASSFILNRGSGANVLTFGAGSRLTVL.